Each of the 18 T cell receptor beta chains below was sequenced from the same sample in a study of cytomegalovirus exposure and HLA in healthy donors. PCR was performed using 60 Vbeta and 13 Jbeta primers. Sequencing used immunoSEQ multiplex PCR; TCRdb keeps in-frame clones, though not all of them. Here the sample spans 140,000 to 150,000 clones, just under 70% being singletons. Sequencing used PBMCs. These receptor sequences come from a man aged 55 to 69 in good health and CMV-seronegative.

This clone was detected only a few times. The junction and the germline gene differ at one end; a read error may be behind it. The rearrangement links TRBV7-9 to TRBJ1-4, with D possibly matching TRBD1 (6 bases). Germline V gives CDR1 SEHNR, CDR2 FQNEAQ (reference sequence). The CDR3 runs 16 residues. The CDR3 sequence is CSSSLLRQGRGEKLFF. The CDR3 DNA sequence: TGTTCCAGCAGCTTATTGCGGCAGGGCAGGGGTGAAAAACTGTTTTTT.

The chain carries TRBV29-1 and TRBJ2-2; D is uncertain. The ends were cut back, 1 base at V and 2 bases at J, with 11 bases in the middle. Germline CDR1 and CDR2: SQVTM and ANQGSEA. The CDR3 contains 15 residues. In DNA, the CDR3 is TGCAGCGTTGAAGTCCATGGCGGAAACACCGGGGAGCTGTTTTTT. This sequence encodes CSVEVHGGNTGELFF.

The table lists this clone with a count of one. The chain combines TRBV19 with TRBJ1-4; 9 bases are shared with TRBD1. With V trimmed by 4 bases and J by 8 bases, 5 bases remained unmatched. CDR3 length: 14 residues. The V gene's germline CDR1 is LNHDA and CDR2 SQIVND (reference sequence). The CDR3 DNA is TGTGCCAGTAGTAGGGACAGGGAGGGCGAAAAACTGTTTTTT. This translates into CASSRDREGEKLFF. Full variable domain (remainder filled in from reference TRBV19 and TRBJ1-4): DGGITQSPKYLFRKEGQNVTLSCEQNLNHDAMYWYRQDPGQGLRLIYYSQIVNDFQKGDIAEGYSVSREKKESFPLTVTSAQKNPTAFYLCASSRDREGEKLFFGSGTQLSVL.

The V gene is TRBV18, the J gene TRBJ1-1; 7 bases agree with TRBD1. Trimming removed 1 base from V and 6 bases from J; junction bases left unmatched: 5. This CDR3 contains 14 residues. Germline CDR1 is KGHSH and CDR2 is LQKENI. The CDR3 DNA reads as TGTGCCAGCTCACCACGGCAGGGGGAGGCTGAAGCTTTCTTT. Translated: CASSPRQGEAEAFF.

V is TRBV5-1 and J is TRBJ2-7, with D perhaps matching TRBD1 (6 bases). The CDR3 spans 15 residues. The germline V gene encodes CDR1 SGHRS and CDR2 YFSETQ. V lost 5 bases and J 2 bases, leaving 17 bases between the germline ends. The CDR3 sequence is CASRPSLTGPYEQYF. CDR3 sequence (DNA): TGCGCCAGCAGACCCTCCCTGACAGGTCCCTACGAGCAGTACTTC.

The V gene is TRBV5-1, the J gene TRBJ1-1; D is undetermined. CDR1 and CDR2 from the germline V gene are SGHRS and YFSETQ. The V and J ends lost 0 bases and 3 bases respectively, with 9 bases between them. The CDR3 has 14 residues. CDR3 residues: CASSLEDGDTEAFF. The CDR3 region has the DNA TGCGCCAGCAGCTTGGAGGACGGGGACACTGAAGCTTTCTTT.

This clone was recorded a few times. The gene calls are TRBV7-9 and TRBJ2-3, with 7 bases matching TRBD2. The CDR3 covers 17 residues. The V segment lost 5 bases and the J segment 2 bases; nucleotides outside the gene matches: 13. The germline V gene encodes CDR1 SEHNR and CDR2 FQNEAQ (reference sequence). CDR3 DNA sequence: TGTGCCAGCAGCCTCCCGAGAGGGCGGGAGATCACAGATACGCAGTATTTT. This codes for CASSLPRGREITDTQYF.

The V and J genes are TRBV6-5 and TRBJ2-2, with D unclear. Between the trimmed V and J ends, which lost 2 bases and 0 bases, there was a span of 10 bases. This CDR3 comprises 16 residues. The germline gives CDR1 MNHEY, CDR2 SVGAGI. The CDR3 DNA is TGTGCCAGCAGTTACGCAACAATCGCGAACACCGGGGAGCTGTTTTTT. Its translation: CASSYATIANTGELFF.

This clone was seen more than once but under ten times. The chain joins TRBV10-1 to TRBJ2-5; D gene unclear. V was pared by 3 bases and J by 2 bases, with 7 bases between. The CDR3 totals 13 residues. The V gene's germline CDR1 is WNHNN and CDR2 SYGVQD (reference sequence). Written as DNA, the CDR3 is TGCGCCAGCAGTGACCCGAGGCAAGAGACCCAGTACTTC. The encoded protein is CASSDPRQETQYF.

This clone has just a few counts. Here the CDR3 DNA reads TGTGCCAGCAGCCGCACAGGGGGGGGCTATGGCTACACCTTC. It is translated as CASSRTGGGYGYTF. The chain carries TRBV28 and TRBJ1-2; TRBD1 matches 8 bases. CDR3 size: 14 residues. Losses at the gene ends were 6 bases for V and 4 bases for J; bases not matched to a gene: 7. Germline CDR1 and CDR2: MDHEN and SYDVKM.

This clone has more than one count but fewer than ten. V and J are TRBV5-1 and TRBJ2-3; 11 bases match TRBD2. The V gene's germline CDR1 is SGHRS and CDR2 YFSETQ. With 3 bases clipped from V and 6 bases from J, the junction kept 12 bases outside the gene matches. This CDR3 is built from 17 residues. The CDR3 is CASSSENSGRAKDTQYF. CDR3 in DNA: TGCGCCAGCAGCTCAGAAAATAGCGGGAGGGCCAAGGATACGCAGTATTTT.

The chain couples TRBV4-2 to TRBJ2-7, with D possibly matching TRBD2 (5 bases). Germline CDR1 reads LGHNA; CDR2 reads YNFKEQ. The CDR3 totals 15 residues. Between the trimmed V and J ends, which lost 0 bases and 2 bases, there was a span of 11 bases. CDR3 nucleotides: TGTGCCAGCAGCCAAGACGGAGGACTGCCCTACGAGCAGTACTTC. Translated: CASSQDGGLPYEQYF.

The chain joins TRBV28 to TRBJ1-4; unclear D gene. This CDR3 comprises 13 residues. Per germline, CDR1 MDHEN and CDR2 SYDVKM. V was clipped by 7 bases and J by 4 bases, with 10 bases between them. The CDR3 spells CASTGILNEKLFF. For the CDR3, the DNA is TGTGCCAGCACCGGGATTCTTAATGAAAAACTGTTTTTT.

Comment on this clone: The germline gene is not matched at one end of the junction; a read error may be the cause. The chain joins TRBV7-7 to TRBJ2-5, with TRBD2 identical over 10 bases. This CDR3 has 15 residues. Germline-derived CDR1 and CDR2 are SSHAT and FNYEAQ (reference sequence). CDR3 sequence: CASSLDGLAEETQYF. The CDR3 coding sequence is TGTGCTAGCAGCTTAGATGGACTAGCGGAAGAGACCCAGTACTTC.

The genes are TRBV5-1 and TRBJ2-7, with D maybe TRBD1 (6 bases). The CDR3 runs 16 residues. V was pared by 3 bases and J by 3 bases, with 19 bases between. The germline gives CDR1 SGHRS, CDR2 YFSETQ. The CDR3 coding sequence is TGCGCCAGCAGCTCCGCGGCCCAAACAGGGATCTACGAGCAGTACTTC. Translated: CASSSAAQTGIYEQYF. The entire variable domain, with the rest obtained from reference TRBV5-1 and TRBJ2-7, is as follows: KAGVTQTPRYLIKTRGQQVTLSCSPISGHRSVSWYQQTPGQGLQFLFEYFSETQRNKGNFPGRFSGRQFSNSRSEMNVSTLELGDSALYLCASSSAAQTGIYEQYFGPGTRLTVT.

Only a few counts were recorded for this clone. V is TRBV15 and J is TRBJ2-1; 11 bases map to TRBD2. Germline assignment: CDR1 LNHNV and CDR2 YYDKDF (reference sequence). Losses at the gene ends were 0 bases for V and 0 bases for J; bases not matched to a gene: 10. CDR3 size: 20 residues. CDR3 protein: CATSRERLAGGRSSYNEQFF. Here the CDR3 DNA reads TGTGCCACCAGCAGAGAGCGGCTAGCGGGAGGTCGGAGCTCCTACAATGAGCAGTTCTTC.

The chain joins TRBV27 to TRBJ2-3; 9 nucleotides match TRBD2. CDR3 length: 14 amino acids. V gave up 4 bases and J gave up 4 bases; unmatched junction bases: 3. The V gene's germline CDR1 is MNHEY and CDR2 SMNVEV (reference sequence). The DNA of the CDR3 is TGTGCCAGCAGTTCCTTAGCGGGAGCAGATACGCAGTATTTT. This translates into CASSSLAGADTQYF.

For this clone: This same CDR3 is encoded by further DNA sequences in the sample. The chain combines TRBV6-5 with TRBJ1-5; a possible D gene is TRBD1 (6 bases). This CDR3 contains 13 residues. The V gene's germline CDR1 is MNHEY and CDR2 SVGAGI. Deletions cut 6 bases from V and 2 bases from J, with 8 bases between. DNA of the CDR3: TGTGCCAGCAGCCGGACAGGCAATCAGCCCCAGCATTTT. Its translation is CASSRTGNQPQHF.